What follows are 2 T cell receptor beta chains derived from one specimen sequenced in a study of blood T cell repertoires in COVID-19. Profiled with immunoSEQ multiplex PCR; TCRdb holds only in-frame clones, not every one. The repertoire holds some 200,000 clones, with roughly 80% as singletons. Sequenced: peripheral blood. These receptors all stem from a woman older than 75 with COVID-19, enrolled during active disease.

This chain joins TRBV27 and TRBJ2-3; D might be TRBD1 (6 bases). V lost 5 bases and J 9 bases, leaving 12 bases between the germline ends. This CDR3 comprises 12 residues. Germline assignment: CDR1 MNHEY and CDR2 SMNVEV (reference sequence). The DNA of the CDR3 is TGTGCCAGCAGTCTTACAGGGTTCACGCAGTATTTT. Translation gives CASSLTGFTQYF.

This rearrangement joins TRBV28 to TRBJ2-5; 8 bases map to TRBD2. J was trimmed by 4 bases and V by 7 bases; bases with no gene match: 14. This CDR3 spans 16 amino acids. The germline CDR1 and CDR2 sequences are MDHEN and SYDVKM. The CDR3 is CASTAATGGGRETQYF. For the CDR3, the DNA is TGTGCCAGCACCGCTGCGACCGGGGGGGGTCGAGAGACCCAGTACTTC.